A single sample is the source of the 20 T cell receptor beta chains below, sequenced in a study of tumor-infiltrating lymphocytes in primary liver carcinoma (TCRdb year 2017). Blood RNA was extracted from unsorted whole blood with TRIzol reagent; germline DNA came from the DNeasy Blood & Tissue kit. This sample was sequenced with an Illumina HiSeq 2500. Starting from approximately 500 ng total RNA, TCRbeta-specific cDNA was produced by reverse transcription with a constant-region primer and ProtoScript II reverse transcriptase. TCRbeta libraries were built with three nested multiplex PCR rounds, a slightly modified ARM-PCR procedure. Multiplex TRBV1-TRBV30 forward primers and a Cbeta reverse primer were used in the first two PCR rounds, each of which was run for around 9 cycles. TCRdb trimmed the raw reads at Q25, called clones with MiXCR and kept productive beta chains. Each record represents a unique CDR3 protein, reported with the most common genes and DNA among its rows. For this sample there are approximately 330,000 distinct CDR3 sequences; about two thirds appear just once. The top ten clones comprise 5.5% to 7% of the sample.

The sequenced sample was peripheral blood. The source is a middle-aged man with primary liver carcinoma and hepatitis B virus infection.

The rearrangement joins TRBV5-1 to TRBJ2-7, with TRBD1 matching 8 bases. V shed 3 bases and J 5 bases; nucleotides not matched to a gene: 4. The CDR3 has 13 residues. Per germline, CDR1 SGHRS and CDR2 YFSETQ. CDR3 in amino acids: CASSSDRAHEQYF. The CDR3 nucleotides read TGCGCCAGCAGCTCGGACAGGGCCCACGAGCAGTACTTC.

This chain links TRBV11-2 with TRBJ1-2; D call uncertain. Germline CDR1 SGHAT, CDR2 FQNNGV. The CDR3 extends over 17 amino acids. V was clipped by 5 bases and J by 3 bases, with 22 bases between them. Here the CDR3 DNA reads TGTGCCAGCAGCCACATCCAAGGGCTAGCGAGGGACTATGGCTACACCTTC. Protein sequence: CASSHIQGLARDYGYTF.

This clonotype was counted a few times. A much more abundant neighbour one base away suggests this may be a read error. This rearrangement joins TRBV6-6 to TRBJ2-1; D is possibly TRBD2 (6 bases). The CDR3 sequence is 13 residues long. Looked up from germline, CDR1 is MNHNY and CDR2 is SVGAGI (reference sequence). The DNA of the CDR3 is TGTGTCAGCAGCCGGGACTCTTACAATGAGCAGTTCTTC. This encodes CVSSRDSYNEQFF.

This chain joins TRBV11-2 and TRBJ2-1; 7 positions match TRBD2. Looked up from germline, CDR1 is SGHAT and CDR2 is FQNNGV. The CDR3 covers 15 residues. V was clipped by 7 bases and J by 5 bases; unmatched bases: 11. The CDR3 reads CASNSLGGLDNEQFF. The DNA for the CDR3 is TGTGCCAGCAACTCACTTGGAGGACTAGACAATGAGCAGTTCTTC.

The count of this clonotype is one. One junction end does not reproduce the germline sequence, and a read error may be involved. V is TRBV11-2 and J is TRBJ2-7, with TRBD1 matching 7 bases. CDR1 and CDR2 from the germline V gene are SGHAT and FQNNGV. The CDR3 length is 12 residues. In nucleotides, the CDR3 is TGTGACAGCAGCGCCACAGGGGACGAGCAGTACTTC. It specifies CDSSATGDEQYF.

About this clonotype itself: Mismatch with germline at one junction end may stem from a read error. The rearrangement links TRBV6-5 to TRBJ2-2, with 12 bases identical to TRBD2. CDR3 length equals 18 residues. Looked up from germline, CDR1 is MNHEY and CDR2 is SVGAGI. CDR3: CASRPQTSGRVNTGELFF. As DNA, the CDR3 is TGTGCCAGCAGGCCCCAGACTAGCGGGAGAGTGAACACAGGGGAGCTGTTTTTT.

Comment on this clonotype: One end of the junction is discordant with germline, which a read error may explain. This chain joins TRBV10-1 and TRBJ2-5, with D maybe TRBD2 (5 bases). This CDR3 contains 14 residues. Germline V gene sequence: CDR1 WNHNN, CDR2 SYGVQD (reference sequence). Here the CDR3 reads CASSESGAPQTKYF. The DNA of the CDR3 is TGCGCCAGCAGCGAAAGCGGTGCGCCACAGACCAAGTACTTC.

In the case of this clonotype: The conserved closing phenylalanine or tryptophan is absent in this CDR3, likely reflecting a read error. The genes are TRBV29-1 and TRBJ1-2; no definite D call. The CDR3 consists of 15 residues. Trimming removed 1 base at V and 11 bases at J, with 23 bases between. Germline V lookup: CDR1 SQVTM, CDR2 ANQGSEA. CDR3 amino acids: CSVEVGPRVGCGYTL. The CDR3 region has the DNA TGCAGCGTTGAAGTAGGCCCACGGGTAGGGTGTGGTTACACCTTG.

With regard to this clonotype: This may stem from a read error, because a much larger clone lies one nucleotide away. V and J are TRBV6-2 or TRBV6-3 and TRBJ1-1; perhaps TRBD1 as D (6 bases). From germline, CDR1 is MNHEY and CDR2 SVGEGT. This CDR3 is 16 amino acids long. The CDR3 spells CASSYPRGGRITEALF. The DNA for the CDR3 is TGTGCCAGCAGTTACCCACGAGGGGGGAGGATCACTGAAGCTCTCTTT.

The chain carries TRBV2 and TRBJ2-2, with a possible D match to TRBD1 (6 bases). Germline V gene lookup returns CDR1 SNHLY and CDR2 FYNNEI. The CDR3 sequence is 13 residues long. V was cut by 7 bases and J by 7 bases, with 13 bases left in between. CDR3 sequence: CASTSGVGGELFF. The DNA of the CDR3 is TGTGCCAGCACCTCAGGGGTCGGCGGGGAGCTGTTTTTT.

On this clonotype itself: A much bigger clone sits one base away, suggesting this may be a read error. The chain employs TRBV4-1 and TRBJ2-1; the match to TRBD2 covers 15 bases. From germline, CDR1 is MGHRA and CDR2 YSYEKL. The V and J ends lost 8 bases and 10 bases, in that order; junction bases with no gene match: 9. The CDR3 length is 15 residues. The CDR3 DNA follows: TGCGCCAGCGGCCGCGGGGGGACTAGCGGGAGGGAGCAGTTCTTC. It translates to CASGRGGTSGREQFF.

Regarding this clonotype: A much larger clonotype is one base distant, so this may be a read error. The chain has TRBV6-2 or TRBV6-3 and TRBJ2-7; D gene unclear. CDR1 is MNHEY, CDR2 SVGEGT, per germline. The CDR3 covers 13 residues. CDR3 bases: TGTGCCAGCACCCAGCAGAGTGTCTACGAGCACTACTTC. Amino acids: CASTQQSVYEHYF.

About this clonotype itself: Sequence at one end of the junction differs from germline and may be a read error. V usage is TRBV11-2 and J usage is TRBJ2-1; D possibly uses TRBD1 or TRBD2 (6 bases each). CDR1 is SGHAT, CDR2 FQNNGV, per germline. The CDR3 covers 13 residues. DNA of the CDR3: TGTGCCAGCAGTAAAGGCGGGGACAATGATCAGTTCTTC. Translating gives CASSKGGDNDQFF. The full variable domain, its missing parts supplied by reference TRBV11-2 and TRBJ2-1, is EAGVAQSPRYKIIEKRQSVAFWCNPISGHATLYWYQQILGQGPKLLIQFQNNGVVDDSQLPKDRFSAERLKGVDSTLKIQPAKLEDSAVYLCASSKGGDNDQFFGPGTRLTVL.

This clonotype occurred a few times. Just one base apart from a much larger clone, this may be a read error. CDR3 DNA: TGCAGCGTTGAAACAGGCCTCAAGCAGTGCTTC. Amino acid sequence: CSVETGLKQCF. The gene calls are TRBV29-1 and TRBJ2-7; D may be TRBD1 (5 bases). The CDR3 is 11 amino acids. The V gene's germline CDR1 is SQVTM and CDR2 ANQGSEA.

The V gene is TRBV11-2, the J gene TRBJ2-7; D may be TRBD2 (5 bases). From germline, CDR1 is SGHAT and CDR2 FQNNGV. V was cut by 7 bases and J by 3 bases, with 19 bases left in between. The CDR3 covers 15 residues. The CDR3 reads CASTPLEAAHYEQYF. As DNA, the CDR3 is TGTGCCAGCACCCCCTTGGAAGCGGCCCACTACGAGCAGTACTTC.

On this clonotype: Sequence at one end of the junction differs from germline and may be a read error. The J gene is TRBJ2-2, the V gene TRBV12-3 or TRBV12-4, with D perhaps TRBD1 (6 bases). The CDR3 totals 16 residues. The CDR3, as DNA: TGTGTCAGCAGTTTTATGCCAACAGGGCCCACCGGGGAGCTGTTTTTT. Translating it yields CVSSFMPTGPTGELFF.

This clonotype was seen a few times. The CDR3 nucleotides are TGCGCCAGCAGCCTGGCCCGGGACGGGGGCGCCGATACGCAGTATTTT. Its protein product is CASSLARDGGADTQYF. The V gene is TRBV4-1, the J gene TRBJ2-3; D may be TRBD1 or TRBD2 (6 bases each). Per germline, CDR1 MGHRA and CDR2 YSYEKL. The CDR3 spans 16 residues. V lost 4 bases and J 6 bases, leaving 20 bases between the germline ends.

The chain links TRBV11-3 to TRBJ2-1; 8 nucleotides line up with TRBD2. Trimming at V came to 4 bases and at J to 15 bases, leaving 20 bases not matched to a gene. This CDR3 is 16 amino acids long. Germline V lookup: CDR1 SGHNT, CDR2 YENEEA. CDR3: CASSSSRDQRENGGFF. As DNA, the CDR3 is TGTGCCAGCAGCTCGTCGAGGGACCAGCGGGAGAATGGAGGGTTCTTC.

This clonotype came up a few times. With a much larger clone just one base away, this may be a read error. The V gene is TRBV4-1, the J gene TRBJ2-1; either TRBD1 or TRBD2 may fit D (5 bases each). Trimming removed 4 bases from V and 4 bases from J, with 14 bases in between. The CDR3 covers 15 residues. Germline lookup yields CDR1 MGHRA and CDR2 YSYEKL. The CDR3 coding sequence is TGCGCCAGCAGCCCCGGGGCAGTAGATTACAATGAGCAGTTCTTC. This gives the protein CASSPGAVDYNEQFF.

As for this clonotype: No conserved phenylalanine or tryptophan is present at the end of the CDR3, so a read error is the likely explanation. The chain employs TRBV29-1 and TRBJ2-3; perhaps TRBD2 as D (5 bases). The V gene's germline CDR1 is SQVTM and CDR2 ANQGSEA. This CDR3 region has 13 residues. The CDR3 DNA reads as TGTAGCGTTGGTGTGCTTAGCACAGATACGCAGTATGTT. It translates to CSVGVLSTDTQYV.